Listed below are T cell receptor beta chains from one sample, sequenced in a study of blood T cells in healthy people across ages. A single record per CDR3 protein comes from TCRdb applying MiXCR to the 5' RACE reads. Here the sample spans approximately 810,000 distinct CDR3 sequences, around 36% being singletons. Sequenced input: blood. Source of these receptors: a man aged 18 to 30 in good health. Both conserved end residues are trimmed from each CDR3. The order of the fields is CDR3 length, V gene, CDR3 protein.

>13|TRBV18
ASSAGAGLNYGYT
>17|TRBV28
ASSSPLGLAGGLRDTQY
>13|TRBV27
ASSLSTGVGQPQH
>14|TRBV5-1
ASSPTASVSYNEQF
>13|TRBV12-3/TRBV12-4
ASSSRPRTGEGYT
>15|TRBV27
ASSLRRQGPTNTEAF
>12|TRBV20-1
SALPGSRADTQY
>15|TRBV7-9
ASSLSLAGVAKNIQY
>14|TRBV18
ASSPLGGTGGEKLF
>11|TRBV20-1
SAGTSRHNEQF
>10|TRBV28
ASSTVTGGYT
>13|TRBV4-2
ASSQDASPYNEQY
>10|TRBV13
ASTLFDNEQY
>13|TRBV27
ASSMGTARNTEAF
>13|TRBV6-6
ASSYSGRVQETQY
>12|TRBV20-1
SASRGVGTDTQY
>12|TRBV9
ASSVVGRGNGYT
>15|TRBV3-1
ASSQDPPGLAANEQF
>12|TRBV20-1
SAWVAGIRETQY
>12|TRBV14
ASSPMDGSNEQF
>12|TRBV6-2/TRBV6-3
ASSYPFGDTEAF
>11|TRBV6-2/TRBV6-3
ANPGRGEDEQY
>12|TRBV27
ASKPGSSYNEQF
>15|TRBV4-1
ASSHAQGRGVYNEQF
>12|TRBV29-1
SVAQTGTNSPLH
>12|TRBV12-3/TRBV12-4
ASSFSRGSEKLF
>16|TRBV21-1
ASSKGFLAGGSYNEQF
>13|TRBV4-2
ASSQGVLTNEKLF
>14|TRBV11-2
ASSLFPGHRISPLH
>12|TRBV27
ASSLSMEGRGYT
>10|TRBV20-1
SAHLRRDGYT
>14|TRBV18
ASSPRTGDPTDTQY
>13|TRBV20-1
SAPAGTGSSETQF
>13|TRBV7-9
ASSLGDTGNQPQH
>14|TRBV5-1
ASSLEGPGADNEQF
>14|TRBV7-9
ASSWPPGSSYNEQF
>10|TRBV10-3
ATRTSTDTQY
>17|TRBV4-2
ASSPKPTPSGGAYNEQF
>11|TRBV12-3/TRBV12-4
ASSPGGRDGYT
>10|TRBV29-1
SVVADTYEQY
>9|TRBV29-1
SVLRSNKLF
>13|TRBV9
ASSVVGYVSDIQY
>14|TRBV20-1
SAPSLQGASTDTQY
>14|TRBV28
ASSLGLGQGAGELF
>14|TRBV10-2
ASSAGRPANTGELF
>13|TRBV29-1
SVEGGQRGYNEQF
>12|TRBV5-1
ASSTLQSTDTQY
>10|TRBV12-3/TRBV12-4
ASSFDWPEAF
>11|TRBV9
ASSVEMGETQY
>12|TRBV20-1
SAKNGGRGETQY
>13|TRBV11-1
ASSSFSSGLNEQY
>9|TRBV7-2
ASSLVKQQY